This T cell receptor (beta chain) was sequenced during a study of beta chain features in type 1 diabetes. Study observations and caveats: With patients and controls alike, PCR might favor shorter templates to an equal degree. A greater similarity of naive, central memory and Treg TCRB repertoires was seen among patients than among healthy donors. In every one of the four CD4+ subsets, TCRB CDR3s were moderately but significantly shorter in Type 1 diabetes patients.

This clone was seen more than once but under ten times. Its antigen is undetermined. The investigators reverse transcribed all of the isolated RNA, so they sequenced expressed TCRB transcripts. TCRdb keeps only in-frame clones here, not all; method: immunoSEQ multiplex PCR. The sample lists over 150,000 clones, roughly 7.1% occurring once. There was one heparinised blood draw per donor, averaging about 116 mL. Using CD45RO/CCR7/CD25/CD127/CD95/CD27, CD4+ naive, central memory, regulatory and stem cell-like memory cells were sorted. The J segment lost 2 bases and the V segment lost 10 bases, leaving 4 bases of the junction unmatched. CDR1 MDHEN and CDR2 SYDVKM come from the germline V gene. The CDR3 runs 12 residues.

The source material was central memory CD4+ T cells from blood. V usage is TRBV28 and J usage is TRBJ1-2; 7 bases fit TRBD1. This TCR was recovered from a woman aged 35 to 49 with type 1 diabetes. CDR3 amino acids: CANLDRNYGYTF. The CDR3 DNA reads as TGTGCCAACCTGGACAGGAACTATGGCTACACCTTC.